This T cell receptor (beta chain) comes out of a study of metastatic and nonmetastatic thyroid tumors. Whole-study context: Peripheral blood and tumor or nodule samples from malignant and benign thyroid patients were compared.

Trimming removed 3 bases from V and 9 bases from J, with 6 bases in between. In germline, CDR1 is MNHEY, CDR2 SVGAGI. The CDR3 has 11 residues. The authors' processing: Across clinicopathological groups, CDR3 differences served as the basis for building a distant-metastasis classifier for papillary thyroid cancer. TCRdb re-called the PCR reads with MiXCR. The V and J calls and clone size are TCRdb's, not the authors'. The data hold some 19,000 clones, with about 31% observed a single time. Study conclusions and caveats: A significant increase in TCR beta diversity was reportedly seen in malignant thyroid tumors relative to benign nodules, in blood and tumor.

Relative to its sample, this clone is medium-sized. Its antigen is as yet unknown. Not a single patient had been given any form of treatment at any point before undergoing thyroid surgery. Sequencing was carried out using adjacent normal tissue. The TCR comes from a female donor with papillary thyroid cancer or a benign thyroid nodule (not recorded which). Some clones in this sample may be carry-over from other donors' samples. J is TRBJ2-1 and V is TRBV6-5; D might be TRBD2 (5 bases). The CDR3 spells CASSYGGEQFF. Written as DNA, the CDR3 is TGTGCCAGCAGTTATGGAGGTGAGCAGTTCTTC.